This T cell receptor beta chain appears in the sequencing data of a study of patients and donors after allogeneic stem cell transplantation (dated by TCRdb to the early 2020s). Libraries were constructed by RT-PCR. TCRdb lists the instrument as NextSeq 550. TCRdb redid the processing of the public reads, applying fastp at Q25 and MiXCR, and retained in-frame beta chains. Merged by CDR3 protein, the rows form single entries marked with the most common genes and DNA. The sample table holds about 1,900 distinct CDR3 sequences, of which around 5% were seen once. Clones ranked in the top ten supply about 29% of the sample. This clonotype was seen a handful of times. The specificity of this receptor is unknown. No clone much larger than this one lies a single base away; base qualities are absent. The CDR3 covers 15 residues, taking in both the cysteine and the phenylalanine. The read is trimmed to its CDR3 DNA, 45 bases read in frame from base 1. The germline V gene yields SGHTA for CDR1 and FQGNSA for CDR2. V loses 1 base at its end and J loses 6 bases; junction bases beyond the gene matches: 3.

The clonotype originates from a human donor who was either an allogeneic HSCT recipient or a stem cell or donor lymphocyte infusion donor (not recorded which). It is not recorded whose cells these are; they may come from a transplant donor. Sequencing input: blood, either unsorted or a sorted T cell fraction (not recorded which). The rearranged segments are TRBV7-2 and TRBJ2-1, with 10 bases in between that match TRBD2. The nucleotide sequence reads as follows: TGTGCCAGCAGCTTAGTCCTAGCGGGAGTCAATGAGCAGTTCTTC. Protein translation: CASSLVLAGVNEQFF. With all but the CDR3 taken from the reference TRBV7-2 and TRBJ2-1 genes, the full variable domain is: GAGVSQSPSNKVTEKGKDVELRCDPISGHTALYWYRQSLGQGLEFLIYFQGNSAPDKSGLPSDRFSAERTGGSVSTLTIQRTQQEDSAVYLCASSLVLAGVNEQFFGPGTRLTVL.